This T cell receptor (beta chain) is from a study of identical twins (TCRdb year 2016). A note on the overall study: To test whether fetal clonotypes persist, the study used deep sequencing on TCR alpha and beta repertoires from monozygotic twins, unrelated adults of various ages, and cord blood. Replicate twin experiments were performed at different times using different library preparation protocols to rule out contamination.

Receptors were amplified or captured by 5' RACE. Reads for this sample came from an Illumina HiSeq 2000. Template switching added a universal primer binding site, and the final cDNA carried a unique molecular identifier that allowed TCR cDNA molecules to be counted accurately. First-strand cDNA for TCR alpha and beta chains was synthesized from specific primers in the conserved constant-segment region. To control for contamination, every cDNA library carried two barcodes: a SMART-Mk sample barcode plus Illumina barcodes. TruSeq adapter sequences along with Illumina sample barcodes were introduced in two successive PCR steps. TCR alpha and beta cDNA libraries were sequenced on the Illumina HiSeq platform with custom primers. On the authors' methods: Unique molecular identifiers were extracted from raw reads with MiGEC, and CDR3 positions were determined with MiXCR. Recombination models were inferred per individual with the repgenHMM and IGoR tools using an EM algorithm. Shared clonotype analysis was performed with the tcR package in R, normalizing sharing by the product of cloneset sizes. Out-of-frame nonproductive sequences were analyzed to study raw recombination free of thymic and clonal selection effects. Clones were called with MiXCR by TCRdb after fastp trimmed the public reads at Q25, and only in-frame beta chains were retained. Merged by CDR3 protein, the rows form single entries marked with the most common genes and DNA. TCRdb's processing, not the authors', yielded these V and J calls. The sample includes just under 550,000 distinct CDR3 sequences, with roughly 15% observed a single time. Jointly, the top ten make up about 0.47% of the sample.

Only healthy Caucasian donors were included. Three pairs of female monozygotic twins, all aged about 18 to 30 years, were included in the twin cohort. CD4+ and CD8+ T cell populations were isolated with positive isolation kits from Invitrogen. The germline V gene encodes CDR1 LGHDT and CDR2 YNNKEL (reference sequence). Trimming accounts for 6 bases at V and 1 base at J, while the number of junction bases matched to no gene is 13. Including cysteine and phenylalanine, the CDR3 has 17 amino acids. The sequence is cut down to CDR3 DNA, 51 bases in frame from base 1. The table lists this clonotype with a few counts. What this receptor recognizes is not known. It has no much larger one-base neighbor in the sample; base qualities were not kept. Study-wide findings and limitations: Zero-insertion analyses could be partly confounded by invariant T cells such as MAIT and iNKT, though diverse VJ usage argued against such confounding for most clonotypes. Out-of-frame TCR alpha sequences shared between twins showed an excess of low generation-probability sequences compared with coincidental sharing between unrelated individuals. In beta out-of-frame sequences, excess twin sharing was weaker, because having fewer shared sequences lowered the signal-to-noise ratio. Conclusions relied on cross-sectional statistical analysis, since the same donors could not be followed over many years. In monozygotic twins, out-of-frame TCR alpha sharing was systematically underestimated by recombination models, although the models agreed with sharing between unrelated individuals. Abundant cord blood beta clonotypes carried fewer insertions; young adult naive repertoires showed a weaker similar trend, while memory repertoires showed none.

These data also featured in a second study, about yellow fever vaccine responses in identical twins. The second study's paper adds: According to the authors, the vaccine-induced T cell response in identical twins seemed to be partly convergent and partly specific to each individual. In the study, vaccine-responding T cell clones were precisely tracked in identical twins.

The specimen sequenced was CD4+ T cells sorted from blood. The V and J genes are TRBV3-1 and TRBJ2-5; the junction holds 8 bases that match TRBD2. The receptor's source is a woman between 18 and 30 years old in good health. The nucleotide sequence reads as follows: TGTGCCAGCAGACCGGCGGGGGGACTCCAAACCCAAGAGACCCAGTACTTC. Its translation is CASRPAGGLQTQETQYF.